This T cell receptor beta chain was documented in a study of blood T cells in healthy people across ages. General study findings and limits: Considered underestimates were the diversity estimates obtained from one million T cells. TCR beta diversity per million T cells fell roughly linearly with age. With donor CMV status unknown, expanded clonotype changes were possibly confounded.

A word on this clonotype: Its antigen is not identified.

The CDR3 totals 15 residues. Germline CDR1 DFQATT, CDR2 SNEGSKA (reference sequence). Trimming removed 2 bases at V and 6 bases at J, with 14 bases between. It was with a sample-barcoded 5' primer and a J-beta primer mix that a second PCR of roughly 7 to 12 cycles was run. Every sample gave at least 2.5 million paired-end reads containing CDR3. TCRdb processed the 5' RACE reads anew with MiXCR; each CDR3 protein has one entry. The table lists more than 1.4 million distinct CDR3 sequences, 42% of them singletons. The TCR was taken from a woman in her late teens or twenties in good health. V and J are TRBV20-1 and TRBJ1-6; possibly TRBD1 for D (6 bases). Material for sequencing was blood. CDR3 in DNA: TGCAGTGCTAGACAAAGTTGGGGGCTTAATTCACCCCTCCACTTT. It yields the protein CSARQSWGLNSPLHF.